A selection of T cell receptor beta chains follows, all from one sample in a study of blood T cell repertoires in COVID-19. Assay used: immunoSEQ multiplex PCR; TCRdb lists only in-frame clones, some missing. This table holds about 71,000 clones, more than 70% found once. The sequenced sample consisted of peripheral blood. The receptors stem from a man older than 75 with acute or convalescent COVID-19. The CDR3 runs from the conserved cysteine through the conserved F or W. The order of the fields is D gene, J gene, clone size, V gene, CDR3 protein, CDR3 DNA. A D gene is named only where the DNA matches it firmly. Clone size appears in some rows only: once, few, many, or a class for an expanded clone.

d_gene: NA
j_gene: TRBJ2-3
abundance: NA
v_gene: TRBV19
CDR3aa: CASSPTQMAADTQYF
CDR3nt: TGTGCCAGTAGCCCGACTCAAATGGCGGCAGATACGCAGTATTTT

d_gene: NA
j_gene: TRBJ2-5
abundance: few
v_gene: TRBV28
CDR3aa: CASSSPPGWRETQYF
CDR3nt: TGTGCCAGCAGCTCCCCACCAGGGTGGCGAGAGACCCAGTACTTC

d_gene: TRBD1
j_gene: TRBJ2-6
abundance: NA
v_gene: TRBV19
CDR3aa: CASSNLPGGVNSGANVLTF
CDR3nt: TGTGCCAGTAGTAATCTGCCAGGGGGCGTAAACTCTGGGGCCAACGTCCTGACTTTC

d_gene: NA
j_gene: TRBJ1-3
abundance: NA
v_gene: TRBV7-2
CDR3aa: CASSFFEFSGNTIYF
CDR3nt: TGTGCCAGCAGCTTTTTTGAGTTCTCTGGAAACACCATATATTTT

d_gene: TRBD1
j_gene: TRBJ2-1
abundance: NA
v_gene: TRBV4-3
CDR3aa: CASSQDRANEQFF
CDR3nt: TGCGCCAGCAGCCAGGACAGGGCGAATGAGCAGTTCTTC

d_gene: TRBD1
j_gene: TRBJ1-1
abundance: once
v_gene: TRBV6-5
CDR3aa: CASSYSRGSEAFF
CDR3nt: TGTGCCAGCAGTTACTCCAGGGGGTCTGAAGCTTTCTTT

d_gene: TRBD2
j_gene: TRBJ2-2
abundance: NA
v_gene: TRBV4-1
CDR3aa: CASSQLALGLSSGFGELFF
CDR3nt: TGCGCCAGCAGCCAGCTGGCCCTGGGACTATCATCCGGTTTTGGGGAGCTGTTTTTT

d_gene: NA
j_gene: TRBJ1-5
abundance: NA
v_gene: TRBV19
CDR3aa: CASTQQTRNQPQHF
CDR3nt: TGTGCCAGTACCCAACAGACCCGAAATCAGCCCCAGCATTTT

d_gene: TRBD1
j_gene: TRBJ1-5
abundance: NA
v_gene: TRBV6-5
CDR3aa: CASREDRIQPQHF
CDR3nt: TGTGCCAGCAGAGAGGACAGGATCCAGCCCCAGCATTTT

d_gene: NA
j_gene: TRBJ2-3
abundance: NA
v_gene: TRBV7-2
CDR3aa: CASSTRLTDTQYF
CDR3nt: TGTGCCAGCAGCACCCGACTAACGGATACGCAGTATTTT

d_gene: TRBD2
j_gene: TRBJ2-3
abundance: NA
v_gene: TRBV10-3
CDR3aa: CASGGSTDTQYF
CDR3nt: TGTGCTTCGGGGGGAAGCACAGATACGCAGTATTTT

d_gene: NA
j_gene: TRBJ2-1
abundance: NA
v_gene: TRBV19
CDR3aa: CASSPGAGRSYNEQFF
CDR3nt: TGTGCCAGTAGCCCAGGGGCGGGCCGCTCCTACAATGAGCAGTTCTTC

d_gene: NA
j_gene: TRBJ1-5
abundance: NA
v_gene: TRBV13
CDR3aa: CASSEKDNSNQPQHF
CDR3nt: TGTGCCAGCAGCGAAAAGGACAACTCAAATCAGCCCCAGCATTTT

d_gene: TRBD1
j_gene: TRBJ2-5
abundance: NA
v_gene: TRBV24-1
CDR3aa: CATSDPGGRGRQETQYF
CDR3nt: TGTGCCACCAGCGACCCAGGGGGCCGCGGCCGCCAAGAGACCCAGTACTTC

d_gene: NA
j_gene: TRBJ1-1
abundance: NA
v_gene: TRBV5-1
CDR3aa: CASTPPGNTEAFF
CDR3nt: TGCGCCAGCACCCCTCCGGGGAACACTGAAGCTTTCTTT

d_gene: NA
j_gene: TRBJ2-1
abundance: NA
v_gene: TRBV19
CDR3aa: CASSLRNEQFF
CDR3nt: TGTGCCAGTAGTCTCCGTAATGAGCAGTTCTTC

d_gene: TRBD1
j_gene: TRBJ1-1
abundance: NA
v_gene: TRBV27
CDR3aa: CATRQGRTEAFF
CDR3nt: TGTGCCACCCGACAGGGGCGCACTGAAGCTTTCTTT

d_gene: NA
j_gene: TRBJ1-1
abundance: NA
v_gene: TRBV6-5
CDR3aa: CASSYSIQGNTEAFF
CDR3nt: TGTGCCAGCAGTTACTCGATACAGGGGAACACTGAAGCTTTCTTT

d_gene: NA
j_gene: TRBJ2-7
abundance: NA
v_gene: TRBV6-5
CDR3aa: CASSYSRYHYEQYF
CDR3nt: TGTGCCAGCAGTTACTCCCGGTACCACTACGAGCAGTACTTC

d_gene: TRBD1
j_gene: TRBJ1-4
abundance: few
v_gene: TRBV4-3
CDR3aa: CASSQDNRGLKEKLFF
CDR3nt: TGCGCCAGCAGCCAAGATAACAGGGGCTTAAAAGAAAAACTGTTTTTT

d_gene: NA
j_gene: TRBJ1-1
abundance: once
v_gene: TRBV16
CDR3aa: CASSPGVNTEAFF
CDR3nt: TGTGCCAGCAGCCCCGGGGTGAACACTGAAGCTTTCTTT

d_gene: TRBD1
j_gene: TRBJ1-1
abundance: NA
v_gene: TRBV27
CDR3aa: CASSFVTGTGNTEAFF
CDR3nt: TGTGCCAGCAGTTTCGTTACCGGGACAGGGAACACTGAAGCTTTCTTT

d_gene: NA
j_gene: TRBJ1-3
abundance: NA
v_gene: TRBV5-1
CDR3aa: CASSSSGGPSTSGNTIYF
CDR3nt: TGCGCCAGCAGCTCCTCGGGAGGGCCCTCTACCTCTGGAAACACCATATATTTT

d_gene: NA
j_gene: TRBJ1-5
abundance: NA
v_gene: TRBV2
CDR3aa: CASSEEATGNQPQHF
CDR3nt: TGTGCCAGCAGTGAAGAGGCGACAGGCAATCAGCCCCAGCATTTT

d_gene: TRBD1
j_gene: TRBJ1-1
abundance: NA
v_gene: TRBV7-9
CDR3aa: CASSLVAGGNTEAFF
CDR3nt: TGTGCCAGCAGCTTAGTTGCAGGGGGGAACACTGAAGCTTTCTTT

d_gene: NA
j_gene: TRBJ2-7
abundance: NA
v_gene: TRBV5-4
CDR3aa: CASSLESYEQYF
CDR3nt: TGTGCCAGCAGCTTAGAGTCCTACGAGCAGTACTTC

d_gene: TRBD1
j_gene: TRBJ1-4
abundance: NA
v_gene: TRBV7-9
CDR3aa: CASSLANGQGQKLFF
CDR3nt: TGTGCCAGCAGCTTAGCCAACGGACAGGGCCAAAAACTGTTTTTT

d_gene: TRBD2
j_gene: TRBJ2-3
abundance: once
v_gene: TRBV4-3
CDR3aa: CASSQDGTSGGARDTQYF
CDR3nt: TGCGCCAGCAGCCAAGATGGGACTAGCGGGGGGGCCAGAGATACGCAGTATTTT

d_gene: TRBD1
j_gene: TRBJ1-5
abundance: NA
v_gene: TRBV27
CDR3aa: CASKPGTDFNNQPQHF
CDR3nt: TGTGCCAGCAAACCCGGGACAGATTTTAACAATCAGCCCCAGCATTTT

d_gene: NA
j_gene: TRBJ2-1
abundance: NA
v_gene: TRBV11-2
CDR3aa: CASSTRVSYNEQFF
CDR3nt: TGTGCCAGCAGCACCAGGGTATCCTACAATGAGCAGTTCTTC

d_gene: NA
j_gene: TRBJ2-7
abundance: NA
v_gene: TRBV27
CDR3aa: CASALAASSYEQYF
CDR3nt: TGTGCCAGCGCTTTAGCGGCTAGCTCCTACGAGCAGTACTTC

d_gene: NA
j_gene: TRBJ2-3
abundance: once
v_gene: TRBV19
CDR3aa: CATSAGTQYF
CDR3nt: TGTGCCACCTCGGCGGGTACGCAGTATTTT

d_gene: NA
j_gene: TRBJ2-5
abundance: NA
v_gene: TRBV3-1/TRBV3-2
CDR3aa: CASSQAPQEETQYF
CDR3nt: TGTGCCAGCAGCCAAGCCCCACAGGAAGAGACCCAGTACTTC

d_gene: TRBD1
j_gene: TRBJ2-1
abundance: NA
v_gene: TRBV7-3
CDR3aa: CASSDGTGGLFF
CDR3nt: TGTGCCAGCAGCGACGGGACAGGGGGCCTGTTCTTC

d_gene: TRBD1
j_gene: TRBJ1-1
abundance: once
v_gene: TRBV7-9
CDR3aa: CASSPSDRVETEAFF
CDR3nt: TGTGCCAGCAGCCCCTCCGACAGGGTGGAAACTGAAGCTTTCTTT

d_gene: TRBD2
j_gene: TRBJ2-1
abundance: once
v_gene: TRBV4-3
CDR3aa: CASSQAKLAGFYEQFF
CDR3nt: TGCGCCAGCAGCCAAGCGAAGCTAGCGGGGTTCTATGAGCAGTTCTTC

d_gene: NA
j_gene: TRBJ1-5
abundance: NA
v_gene: TRBV7-6
CDR3aa: CASSLGQGGHSNQPQHF
CDR3nt: TGTGCCAGCAGCTTAGGCCAGGGCGGCCATAGCAATCAGCCCCAGCATTTT

d_gene: TRBD1
j_gene: TRBJ2-3
abundance: NA
v_gene: TRBV13
CDR3aa: CASSLNRGEDTQYF
CDR3nt: TGTGCCAGCAGCTTAAACAGGGGAGAGGATACGCAGTATTTT

d_gene: NA
j_gene: TRBJ1-5
abundance: NA
v_gene: TRBV2
CDR3aa: CASRSGGWGNQPQHF
CDR3nt: TGTGCCAGCAGGTCGGGGGGTTGGGGCAATCAGCCCCAGCATTTT

d_gene: TRBD1
j_gene: TRBJ1-2
abundance: NA
v_gene: TRBV28
CDR3aa: CASIQGRANYGYTF
CDR3nt: TGTGCCAGCATACAGGGGAGAGCTAACTATGGCTACACCTTC

d_gene: TRBD1
j_gene: TRBJ1-2
abundance: NA
v_gene: TRBV19
CDR3aa: CASRGTGTNYGYTF
CDR3nt: TGTGCCAGTAGGGGGACAGGGACCAACTATGGCTACACCTTC

d_gene: NA
j_gene: TRBJ1-2
abundance: NA
v_gene: TRBV6-4
CDR3aa: CASTYWTDDNYGYTF
CDR3nt: TGTGCCAGCACTTATTGGACAGATGATAACTATGGCTACACCTTC

d_gene: NA
j_gene: TRBJ2-5
abundance: NA
v_gene: TRBV12-3/TRBV12-4
CDR3aa: CASSFKETQYF
CDR3nt: TGTGCCAGCAGTTTTAAAGAGACCCAGTACTTC

d_gene: TRBD2
j_gene: TRBJ2-1
abundance: NA
v_gene: TRBV4-2
CDR3aa: CASSPAGGGAYNEQFF
CDR3nt: TGTGCCAGCAGCCCTGCGGGAGGAGGTGCCTACAATGAGCAGTTCTTC

d_gene: TRBD1
j_gene: TRBJ1-2
abundance: NA
v_gene: TRBV28
CDR3aa: CASSSRLEEGQGRYGYTF
CDR3nt: TGTGCCAGCAGTTCGCGACTCGAAGAGGGACAGGGACGTTATGGCTACACCTTC

d_gene: TRBD2
j_gene: TRBJ2-1
abundance: NA
v_gene: TRBV5-4
CDR3aa: CASSGTSGSYNEQFF
CDR3nt: TGTGCCAGCAGTGGGACTAGCGGTTCCTACAATGAGCAGTTCTTC

d_gene: NA
j_gene: TRBJ1-2
abundance: NA
v_gene: TRBV5-1
CDR3aa: CASSLVQGLDYGYTF
CDR3nt: TGCGCCAGCAGCTTGGTTCAGGGTCTGGACTATGGCTACACCTTC

d_gene: TRBD1
j_gene: TRBJ1-4
abundance: NA
v_gene: TRBV2
CDR3aa: CASSERQGRFNEKLFF
CDR3nt: TGTGCCAGCAGTGAGAGACAGGGCCGATTTAATGAAAAACTGTTTTTT

d_gene: NA
j_gene: TRBJ1-1
abundance: once
v_gene: TRBV12-3/TRBV12-4
CDR3aa: CASSFGGLTEAFF
CDR3nt: TGTGCCAGCAGTTTCGGGGGGCTCACTGAAGCTTTCTTT